These T cell receptor beta chains were read from a single sample in a study of T cell responses to AZD1222 COVID-19 vaccine. Using immunoSEQ multiplex PCR, the repertoire was profiled, and TCRdb retains in-frame clones only, with some absent. The data hold tens of thousands of clones, with more than 75% observed a single time. Sequenced material: peripheral blood, taken on day 0 of AZD1222 vaccination. These receptors originate from an adult in good health. Both conserved end residues are part of each CDR3. A D gene is named only where the DNA matches it firmly. Where a row states a size, it is once, few, many or the class of an expanded clone; other rows omit it.

j_call: TRBJ2-5
clone_size: .
d_call: .
v_call: TRBV7-9
cdr3_aa: CASSAHRVGETQYF
cdr3_nt: TGTGCCAGCAGCGCCCACAGGGTAGGGGAGACCCAGTACTTC

j_call: TRBJ2-7
clone_size: .
d_call: TRBD1
v_call: TRBV6-5
cdr3_aa: CASSRGDRINYEQYF
cdr3_nt: TGTGCCAGCAGTCGCGGGGACAGGATAAACTACGAGCAGTACTTC

j_call: TRBJ2-7
clone_size: .
d_call: .
v_call: TRBV19
cdr3_aa: CASSRDGPYEQYF
cdr3_nt: TGTGCCAGTAGCAGGGACGGACCCTACGAGCAGTACTTC

j_call: TRBJ2-7
clone_size: .
d_call: .
v_call: TRBV18
cdr3_aa: CASSPPLGTYEQYF
cdr3_nt: TGTGCCAGCTCACCACCGTTGGGGACCTACGAGCAGTACTTC

j_call: TRBJ2-1
clone_size: .
d_call: TRBD2
v_call: TRBV11-2
cdr3_aa: CASSFLADADNEQFF
cdr3_nt: TGTGCCAGCAGCTTCCTAGCGGACGCCGACAATGAGCAGTTCTTC

j_call: TRBJ2-3
clone_size: .
d_call: .
v_call: TRBV2
cdr3_aa: CASSSTSTDTQYF
cdr3_nt: TGTGCCAGCAGTTCGACGAGCACAGATACGCAGTATTTT

j_call: TRBJ2-1
clone_size: .
d_call: TRBD2
v_call: TRBV9
cdr3_aa: CASSVVLAGGDEQFF
cdr3_nt: TGTGCCAGCAGCGTAGTTCTAGCGGGGGGAGATGAGCAGTTCTTC

j_call: TRBJ2-3
clone_size: .
d_call: TRBD2
v_call: TRBV4-3
cdr3_aa: CASSQEAGGTDTQYF
cdr3_nt: TGCGCCAGCAGCCAAGAGGCGGGAGGGACAGATACGCAGTATTTT

j_call: TRBJ2-1
clone_size: .
d_call: TRBD2
v_call: TRBV5-4
cdr3_aa: CASRKERSGSYNEQFF
cdr3_nt: TGTGCCAGCAGGAAAGAGCGGAGCGGGAGCTACAATGAGCAGTTCTTC

j_call: TRBJ2-7
clone_size: once
d_call: .
v_call: TRBV29-1
cdr3_aa: CSVGGLSYEQYF
cdr3_nt: TGCAGCGTTGGGGGCCTCAGCTACGAGCAGTACTTC

j_call: TRBJ2-1
clone_size: .
d_call: .
v_call: TRBV6-5
cdr3_aa: CASSAREDEQFF
cdr3_nt: TGTGCCAGCAGCGCCAGGGAGGATGAGCAGTTCTTC

j_call: TRBJ2-7
clone_size: .
d_call: TRBD2
v_call: TRBV18
cdr3_aa: CASSLGYAGGYEQYF
cdr3_nt: TGTGCCAGCTCCCTTGGATACGCGGGGGGTTACGAGCAGTACTTC

j_call: TRBJ2-1
clone_size: .
d_call: .
v_call: TRBV2
cdr3_aa: CASSGWQIGLNEQFF
cdr3_nt: TGTGCCAGCAGTGGCTGGCAGATAGGACTCAATGAGCAGTTCTTC

j_call: TRBJ2-7
clone_size: .
d_call: .
v_call: TRBV19
cdr3_aa: CASSIETGTSASYEQYF
cdr3_nt: TGTGCCAGTAGTATAGAAACCGGGACCTCGGCATCCTACGAGCAGTACTTC

j_call: TRBJ2-1
clone_size: .
d_call: .
v_call: TRBV20-1
cdr3_aa: CSAINNNEQFF
cdr3_nt: TGCAGTGCCATTAACAACAATGAGCAGTTCTTC

j_call: TRBJ1-2
clone_size: few
d_call: .
v_call: TRBV11-2
cdr3_aa: CASTPDTNNYGYTF
cdr3_nt: TGTGCCAGCACCCCGGACACTAATAACTATGGCTACACCTTC

j_call: TRBJ1-2
clone_size: .
d_call: TRBD1
v_call: TRBV7-9
cdr3_aa: CASSWTGGHGYTF
cdr3_nt: TGTGCCAGCAGTTGGACAGGGGGCCATGGCTACACCTTC

j_call: TRBJ2-5
clone_size: .
d_call: .
v_call: TRBV7-3
cdr3_aa: CASSLRSGTGETQYF
cdr3_nt: TGTGCCAGCAGCTTAAGATCCGGGACGGGAGAGACCCAGTACTTC

j_call: TRBJ2-3
clone_size: .
d_call: TRBD2
v_call: TRBV2
cdr3_aa: CASLLAGGTDTQYF
cdr3_nt: TGTGCCAGCCTTTTAGCGGGGGGCACAGATACGCAGTATTTT

j_call: TRBJ1-5
clone_size: .
d_call: TRBD1
v_call: TRBV9
cdr3_aa: CASNRGAFREPQHF
cdr3_nt: TGTGCCAGCAACAGGGGGGCCTTCCGGGAACCCCAGCATTTT

j_call: TRBJ1-1
clone_size: .
d_call: .
v_call: TRBV7-8
cdr3_aa: CASSSIEDSRAFF
cdr3_nt: TGTGCCAGCAGCTCGATCGAGGACAGCAGAGCTTTCTTT

j_call: TRBJ2-2
clone_size: .
d_call: .
v_call: TRBV19
cdr3_aa: CASTRTTDFTGELFF
cdr3_nt: TGTGCCAGTACCAGAACGACAGACTTCACCGGGGAGCTGTTTTTT

j_call: TRBJ1-4
clone_size: .
d_call: TRBD1
v_call: TRBV24-1
cdr3_aa: CATSDYTGTGDEKLFF
cdr3_nt: TGTGCCACCAGTGACTATACCGGGACAGGGGACGAAAAACTGTTTTTT

j_call: TRBJ1-2
clone_size: .
d_call: TRBD1
v_call: TRBV5-1
cdr3_aa: CASSSSGTGIDGYTF
cdr3_nt: TGCGCCAGCAGCTCGTCCGGGACAGGGATCGATGGCTACACCTTC

j_call: TRBJ1-2
clone_size: few
d_call: .
v_call: TRBV6-1
cdr3_aa: CASSEAGDYGYTF
cdr3_nt: TGTGCCAGCAGTGAAGCGGGAGACTATGGCTACACCTTC

j_call: TRBJ2-1
clone_size: .
d_call: .
v_call: TRBV7-9
cdr3_aa: CASSLVATYNEQFF
cdr3_nt: TGTGCCAGCAGCTTAGTAGCGACCTACAATGAGCAGTTCTTC

j_call: TRBJ1-3
clone_size: .
d_call: TRBD1
v_call: TRBV19
cdr3_aa: CGTDGTGDRLRAGNTIYF
cdr3_nt: TGTGGGACGGATGGGACAGGTGACCGCCTTAGAGCGGGAAACACCATATATTTT

j_call: TRBJ2-7
clone_size: .
d_call: .
v_call: TRBV7-8
cdr3_aa: CASSLVQGLSEQYF
cdr3_nt: TGTGCCAGCAGCTTAGTTCAGGGGTTGTCCGAGCAGTACTTC

j_call: TRBJ1-3
clone_size: .
d_call: .
v_call: TRBV9
cdr3_aa: CASSPLGSSGNTIYF
cdr3_nt: TGTGCCAGCAGCCCCTTGGGTAGCTCTGGAAACACCATATATTTT

j_call: TRBJ1-1
clone_size: .
d_call: TRBD1
v_call: TRBV27
cdr3_aa: CASSFTGDWGTEAFF
cdr3_nt: TGTGCCAGCAGTTTCACAGGGGATTGGGGCACTGAAGCTTTCTTT

j_call: TRBJ1-2
clone_size: .
d_call: .
v_call: TRBV7-9
cdr3_aa: CASSLLQGSHYGYTF
cdr3_nt: TGTGCCAGCAGCTTACTACAGGGTTCTCACTATGGCTACACCTTC

j_call: TRBJ2-7
clone_size: .
d_call: .
v_call: TRBV7-6
cdr3_aa: CASSLGGTYHYEQYF
cdr3_nt: TGTGCCAGCAGCTTAGGTGGGACATATCACTACGAGCAGTACTTC

j_call: TRBJ1-4
clone_size: .
d_call: TRBD1
v_call: TRBV6-2/TRBV6-3
cdr3_aa: CASSHRDSTNEKLFF
cdr3_nt: TGTGCCAGCAGCCACCGGGACAGCACTAATGAAAAACTGTTTTTT

j_call: TRBJ1-5
clone_size: few
d_call: .
v_call: TRBV3-1/TRBV3-2
cdr3_aa: CASSQGGGFMDQPQHF
cdr3_nt: TGTGCCAGCAGCCAAGGGGGCGGGTTCATGGATCAGCCCCAGCATTTT

j_call: TRBJ1-6
clone_size: .
d_call: .
v_call: TRBV19
cdr3_aa: CASSIGGADNSPLHF
cdr3_nt: TGTGCCAGTAGTATCGGGGGAGCGGATAATTCACCCCTCCACTTT

j_call: TRBJ2-1
clone_size: .
d_call: TRBD2
v_call: TRBV7-2
cdr3_aa: CASSFDSGSRNEQFF
cdr3_nt: TGTGCCAGCAGCTTCGACAGCGGGAGTCGGAATGAGCAGTTCTTC

j_call: TRBJ2-1
clone_size: .
d_call: .
v_call: TRBV28
cdr3_aa: CASRPHQGPSGGEQFF
cdr3_nt: TGTGCCAGCAGACCCCACCAAGGGCCTTCTGGCGGTGAGCAGTTCTTC

j_call: TRBJ2-6
clone_size: .
d_call: .
v_call: TRBV3-1/TRBV3-2
cdr3_aa: CASSYTIGANVLTF
cdr3_nt: TGTGCCAGCAGCTACACTATTGGGGCCAACGTCCTGACTTTC

j_call: TRBJ1-5
clone_size: .
d_call: TRBD1
v_call: TRBV2
cdr3_aa: CASSSDRGSGNQPQHF
cdr3_nt: TGTGCCAGCAGTTCGGACAGGGGGAGTGGCAATCAGCCCCAGCATTTT

j_call: TRBJ1-6
clone_size: .
d_call: .
v_call: TRBV9
cdr3_aa: CASSVLQEPPLHF
cdr3_nt: TGTGCCAGCAGCGTCCTACAGGAGCCACCCCTCCACTTT

j_call: TRBJ1-6
clone_size: .
d_call: TRBD1
v_call: TRBV20-1
cdr3_aa: CSASFRGTENSPLHF
cdr3_nt: TGCAGTGCTAGTTTTCGGGGGACAGAAAATTCACCCCTCCACTTT

j_call: TRBJ1-4
clone_size: .
d_call: .
v_call: TRBV4-2
cdr3_aa: CASSQGPMREKLFF
cdr3_nt: TGTGCCAGCAGCCAAGGACCTATGAGGGAAAAACTGTTTTTT

j_call: TRBJ1-2
clone_size: .
d_call: TRBD1
v_call: TRBV5-1
cdr3_aa: CASSLGTGHYGYTF
cdr3_nt: TGCGCCAGCAGCTTGGGGACAGGGCACTATGGCTACACCTTC